The 23 T cell receptor beta chains below all came from one sample that was sequenced in a study of T cell responses to AZD1222 COVID-19 vaccine. Method: immunoSEQ multiplex PCR; TCRdb's copy keeps in-frame clones and lacks some. The sample includes 95,000 to 150,000 clones, approximately 92% of them seen just once. The sample consisted of peripheral blood, taken 28 days after the second AZD1222 dose. The source is an adult who received the AZD1222 COVID-19 vaccine.

V is TRBV10-3 and J is TRBJ1-4; D remains unclear. The V and J ends lost 3 bases and 8 bases respectively, with 16 bases between them. The CDR3 runs to 15 residues. Germline values: CDR1 ENHRY, CDR2 SYGVKD. CDR3 amino acids: CAISDAQEVEEKLFF. CDR3 coding DNA: TGTGCCATCAGTGATGCGCAGGAGGTAGAAGAAAAACTGTTTTTT.

J is TRBJ2-1 and V is TRBV5-1; the D is unclear. With 3 bases removed from V and 5 bases from J, the gap between germline ends came to 9 bases. CDR3 length equals 13 residues. The V gene's germline CDR1 is SGHRS and CDR2 YFSETQ. The CDR3 is CASSSDRHNEQFF. The DNA for the CDR3 is TGCGCCAGCAGCTCGGATAGGCACAATGAGCAGTTCTTC.

This chain connects TRBV28 to TRBJ1-4, with 9 positions matching TRBD1. The V and J ends lost 7 bases and 7 bases, in that order; junction bases with no gene match: 10. Germline V lookup: CDR1 MDHEN, CDR2 SYDVKM. This CDR3 has 15 amino acids. CDR3 bases: TGTGCCAGCACTACAGGGGGCGCAGGGGGTGAAAAACTGTTTTTT. Residues: CASTTGGAGGEKLFF.

This clone has a handful of counts. This chain links TRBV6-5 with TRBJ2-7; tentatively, D is TRBD1 (6 bases). CDR1 and CDR2 from the germline V gene are MNHEY and SVGAGI. The CDR3 contains 15 residues. The V end lost 7 bases, the J end lost 2 bases, and 18 bases lay between the germline ends. The CDR3 loop reads CASIKRRDKPYEQYF. As DNA, the CDR3 is TGTGCCAGCATTAAACGAAGGGACAAGCCCTACGAGCAGTACTTC.

This sequence joins TRBV24-1 and TRBJ1-5; TRBD1 matches 11 bases. CDR1 and CDR2 from the germline V gene are KGHDR and SFDVKD. The CDR3 runs 19 residues. V dropped 4 bases and J dropped 0; count of bases not matched to a gene: 10. CDR3 DNA: TGTGCCACCAGTGACCTCTACCGGGACAGGGGGGATAGCAATCAGCCCCAGCATTTT. Amino acids: CATSDLYRDRGDSNQPQHF.

This chain joins TRBV28 and TRBJ2-7; D is ambiguous. CDR1 is MDHEN, CDR2 SYDVKM, per germline. The CDR3 contains 13 residues. V was clipped by 5 bases and J by 5 bases, with 13 bases between them. Here the CDR3 reads CASSQTRFHEQYF. The DNA for the CDR3 is TGTGCCAGCAGTCAAACACGGTTCCACGAGCAGTACTTC.

The V and J genes are TRBV19 and TRBJ2-1, with TRBD1 identical over 10 bases. The CDR3 has 16 residues. Germline loops: CDR1 LNHDA, CDR2 SQIVND (reference sequence). V lost 3 bases to trimming and J lost 8 bases; unmatched junction nucleotides: 10. CDR3 DNA: TGTGCCAGTAGTATTCCCTCGGGACAGGGGACATATGAGCAGTTCTTC. The encoded protein is CASSIPSGQGTYEQFF.

The chain uses TRBV25-1 and TRBJ2-5; possible D gene TRBD1, 6 bases. In germline, CDR1 is MGHDK, CDR2 SYGVNS. V lost 7 bases, J lost 5 bases, and 14 bases lay in between. The CDR3 contains 13 residues. The CDR3 sequence: CASTRQAGETQYF. The CDR3 nucleotides are TGTGCCAGCACCCGACAGGCTGGGGAGACCCAGTACTTC.

The chain uses TRBV19 and TRBJ1-5; no clear D gene. Looked up from germline, CDR1 is LNHDA and CDR2 is SQIVND (reference sequence). The CDR3 extends over 13 amino acids. Trimming stripped 5 bases from V and 0 bases from J, with 5 bases between. The CDR3 sequence: CASSQYSNQPQHF. In DNA, the CDR3 is TGTGCCAGTAGTCAGTATAGCAATCAGCCCCAGCATTTT. The complete variable domain, with remaining parts taken from reference TRBV19 and TRBJ1-5, reads DGGITQSPKYLFRKEGQNVTLSCEQNLNHDAMYWYRQDPGQGLRLIYYSQIVNDFQKGDIAEGYSVSREKKESFPLTVTSAQKNPTAFYLCASSQYSNQPQHFGDGTRLSIL.

The chain couples TRBV11-3 to TRBJ1-1; D possibly corresponds to TRBD1 (5 bases). This CDR3 has 16 residues. Trimming removed 1 base from V and 3 bases from J, with 15 bases in between. The germline V gene encodes CDR1 SGHNT and CDR2 YENEEA. The CDR3: CASSLVGSRVDTEAFF. CDR3 bases: TGTGCCAGCAGCTTAGTTGGTAGCAGGGTGGACACTGAAGCTTTCTTT.

The rearrangement joins TRBV7-9 to TRBJ1-3; D unclear. V lost 3 bases and J lost 3, with 12 bases in between. The CDR3 runs 15 residues. Germline V lookup: CDR1 SEHNR, CDR2 FQNEAQ (reference sequence). The CDR3 coding sequence is TGTGCCAGCAGCTTCTTCCGGGGAGGTGGAAACACCATATATTTT. It encodes CASSFFRGGGNTIYF.

This rearrangement joins TRBV2 to TRBJ2-7; weak D call: TRBD2 (6 bases). Trimming left V 7 bases short and J 3 bases short, with 16 bases between. The V gene's germline CDR1 is SNHLY and CDR2 FYNNEI. The CDR3 sequence is 14 residues long. The CDR3 reads CASTFAEGIYEQYF. The CDR3 coding sequence is TGTGCCAGCACATTTGCGGAGGGTATCTACGAGCAGTACTTC.

V usage is TRBV7-2 and J usage is TRBJ2-4; D gene uncertain. CDR1 is SGHTA, CDR2 FQGNSA, per germline. The V gene lost 1 base and the J gene lost 6 bases, with 10 bases spanning the gap. The CDR3 is 14 amino acids. CDR3 DNA sequence: TGTGCCAGCAGCTTAGGGGGTGCGGTAAACATTCAGTACTTC. This encodes CASSLGGAVNIQYF.

Only one count was recorded for this clone. This chain links TRBV25-1 with TRBJ2-7, with 7 bases identical to TRBD1. The junction had 10 bases not matched to a gene; V was cut back by 0 bases and J by 2 bases. The CDR3 is 17 residues long. The germline CDR1 and CDR2 sequences are MGHDK and SYGVNS. The CDR3 nucleotides are TGTGCCAGCAGTGAATATATCTTTTGGGACAGCCCCTACGAGCAGTACTTC. Translated, it gives CASSEYIFWDSPYEQYF.

The V call is TRBV7-8, the J call TRBJ1-3, with TRBD1 identical over 9 bases. CDR1 and CDR2 from the germline V gene are SGHVS and FQNEAQ. The trim removed 3 bases at V and 10 bases at J, leaving 7 bases unmatched. The CDR3 totals 14 residues. Here the CDR3 DNA reads TGTGCCAGCAGCTTCGACGGACAGGGGAGAACCATATATTTT. Its protein is CASSFDGQGRTIYF. Full variable domain (outside the CDR3, taken from reference TRBV7-8 and TRBJ1-3): GAGVSQSPRYKVAKRGQDVALRCDPISGHVSLFWYQQALGQGPEFLTYFQNEAQLDKSGLPSDRFFAERPEGSVSTLKIQRTQQEDSAVYLCASSFDGQGRTIYFGEGSWLTVV.

The chain recombines TRBV6-5 with TRBJ2-1; D perhaps matches TRBD1 (5 bases). This CDR3 spans 14 amino acids. CDR1 is MNHEY, CDR2 SVGAGI, per germline. V was cut by 6 bases and J by 0 bases, with 9 bases left in between. CDR3 bases: TGTGCCAGCAGGGGGCAGGGCTCCTACAATGAGCAGTTCTTC. This gives the protein CASRGQGSYNEQFF.

V usage is TRBV6-2 or TRBV6-3 and J usage is TRBJ1-6, with 7 bases matching TRBD1. Germline CDR1 and CDR2: MNHEY and SVGEGT. J gave up 6 bases and V 2 bases, and 4 bases lay outside the gene matches. The CDR3 contains 15 residues. The CDR3 DNA follows: TGTGCCAGCAGTTACCGGAGGGGGCTTAATTCACCCCTCCACTTT. Protein: CASSYRRGLNSPLHF.

The J gene is TRBJ1-1, the V gene TRBV2, with 8 bases that match TRBD1. The trim removed 6 bases at V and 5 bases at J, leaving 8 bases unmatched. This CDR3 spans 14 amino acids. The germline V gene encodes CDR1 SNHLY and CDR2 FYNNEI. CDR3 nucleotides: TGTGCCAGCAGGGCCGACAGGGGAGGAACTGAAGCTTTCTTT. Residues: CASRADRGGTEAFF.

The chain uses TRBV2 and TRBJ2-5, with 8 bases identical to TRBD2. The CDR3 length is 16 residues. CDR1 and CDR2 (germline): SNHLY, FYNNEI. V was clipped by 7 bases and J by 1 base; unmatched bases: 11. CDR3 amino acids: CASTGASGSSQETQYF. The DNA of the CDR3 is TGTGCCAGCACGGGCGCTAGCGGGTCTTCCCAAGAGACCCAGTACTTC.

The chain joins TRBV5-1 to TRBJ2-1, with 8 bases aligning to TRBD1. The CDR3 length is 16 residues. CDR1 and CDR2 from the germline V gene are SGHRS and YFSETQ. Trimming at V came to 4 bases and at J to 8 bases, leaving 14 bases not matched to a gene. For the CDR3, the DNA is TGCGCCAGCAGCCAGGGGTTCGGACAGGGATCCGATGAGCAGTTCTTC. The encoded protein is CASSQGFGQGSDEQFF.

This chain joins TRBV6-1 and TRBJ1-2, with 8 bases matching TRBD1. This CDR3 region has 15 residues. V was pared by 0 bases and J by 4 bases, with 4 bases of the junction left unmatched. The germline CDR1 and CDR2 sequences are MNHNS and SASEGT. The CDR3 protein is CASSEASGQVYGYTF. For the CDR3, the DNA is TGTGCCAGCAGTGAAGCGTCGGGACAGGTCTATGGCTACACCTTC.

V usage is TRBV18 and J usage is TRBJ1-1; D unclear. Germline V gene sequence: CDR1 KGHSH, CDR2 LQKENI. The CDR3 is 14 amino acids. Trimming took 1 base from V and 1 from J, leaving 7 bases between them. The CDR3 region has the DNA TGTGCCAGCTCACCACAGGCCGGGAACACTGAAGCTTTCTTT. It codes for CASSPQAGNTEAFF. Filled out from reference TRBV18 and TRBJ1-1, the complete variable domain reads NAGVMQNPRHLVRRRGQEARLRCSPMKGHSHVYWYRQLPEEGLKFMVYLQKENIIDESGMPKERFSAEFPKEGPSILRIQQVVRGDSAAYFCASSPQAGNTEAFFGQGTRLTVV.

The V and J genes are TRBV7-2 and TRBJ2-1; possibly TRBD2 for D (6 bases). The germline CDR1 and CDR2 sequences are SGHTA and FQGNSA. The CDR3 length is 16 residues. V gave up 3 bases and J gave up 1 base, with 13 bases separating them. This CDR3 reads CASSLRGTGSYNEQFF. CDR3 coding DNA: TGTGCCAGCAGCTTGCGCGGGACCGGGTCCTACAATGAGCAGTTCTTC.